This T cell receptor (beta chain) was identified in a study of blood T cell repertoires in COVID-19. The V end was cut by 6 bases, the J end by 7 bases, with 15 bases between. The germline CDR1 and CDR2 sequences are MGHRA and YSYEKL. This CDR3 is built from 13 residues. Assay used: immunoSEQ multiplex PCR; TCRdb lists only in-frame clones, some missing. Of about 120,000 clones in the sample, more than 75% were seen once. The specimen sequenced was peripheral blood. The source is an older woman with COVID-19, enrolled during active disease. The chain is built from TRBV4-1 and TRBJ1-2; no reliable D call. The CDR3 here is CASRIDTLSGYTF. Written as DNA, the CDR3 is TGCGCCAGCAGAATTGACACCCTGAGTGGCTACACCTTC.